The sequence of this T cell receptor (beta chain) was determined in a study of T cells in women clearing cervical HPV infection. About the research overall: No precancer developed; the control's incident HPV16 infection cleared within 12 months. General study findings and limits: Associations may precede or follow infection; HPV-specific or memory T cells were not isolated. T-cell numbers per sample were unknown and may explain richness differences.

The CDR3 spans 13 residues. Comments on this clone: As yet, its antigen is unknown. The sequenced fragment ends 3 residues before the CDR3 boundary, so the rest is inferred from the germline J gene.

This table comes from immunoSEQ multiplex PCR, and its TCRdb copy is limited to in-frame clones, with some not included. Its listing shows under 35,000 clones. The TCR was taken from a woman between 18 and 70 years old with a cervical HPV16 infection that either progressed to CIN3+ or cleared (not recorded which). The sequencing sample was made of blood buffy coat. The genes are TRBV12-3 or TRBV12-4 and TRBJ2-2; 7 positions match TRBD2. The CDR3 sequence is CASSLGGAGELFF. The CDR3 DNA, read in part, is TGTGCCAGCAGTTTAGGCGGAGCGGGAGAG.